The next 6 T cell receptor beta chains were all read from a single sample in a study of tissue T cells after allogeneic stem cell transplantation. Method: immunoSEQ multiplex PCR; TCRdb's copy keeps in-frame clones and lacks some. The sample shows roughly 7,600 clones, 50% of them seen only once. Sample time point: mouse harvest day 7 after allogeneic transplant. Mouse grafts combined 10^7 T-cell-depleted bone marrow cells with 10^6 splenic CD5+ T cells. The sequenced sample was gut tissue. These TCRs come from a female BALB/c mouse given C57BL/6 T cells with graft-versus-host disease after an allogeneic hematopoietic cell transplant.

As for this clone: Any gene name here is a mouse gene name. The read finishes 1 residue shy of the CDR3 end, and the germline J gene is used to complete it. The gene calls are TRBV26 and TRBJ2-2; 7 positions agree with TRBD2. CDR3 length: 14 residues. V shed 2 bases and J 5 bases; nucleotides not matched to a gene: 2. Germline lookup yields CDR1 KGHPV and CDR2 FQNQEV (reference sequence). Here the CDR3 reads CASSLMGGTGQLYF. The CDR3 DNA, read in part, is TGTGCCAGCAGTCTGATGGGGGGAACCGGGCAGCTCTAC.

This clone was detected only a few times. Each gene name is a mouse one. The read finishes 1 residue shy of the CDR3 end, and the germline J gene is used to complete it. The chain combines TRBV26 with TRBJ2-7, with TRBD1 identical over 9 bases. Germline CDR1 KGHPV, CDR2 FQNQEV (reference sequence). The length of the CDR3 is 13 residues. V was clipped by 6 bases and J by 7 bases; unmatched bases: 7. The DNA read from the CDR3 is TGTGCCAGCAGCATACAGGGGGCTGGGGAACAGTAC. It translates to CASSIQGAGEQY. The CDR3, in full, reads CASSIQGAGEQYF.

Points on this clone: Mouse gene names and germline throughout. Coverage ceases 1 residue before the CDR3 finishes, and the germline J gene fills in the end. This rearrangement joins TRBV26 to TRBJ2-7, with D perhaps TRBD1 (5 bases). CDR1 and CDR2 (germline): KGHPV, FQNQEV (reference sequence). V was clipped by 7 bases and J by 4 bases, with 5 bases between them. The CDR3 extends over 10 amino acids. CDR3 DNA, as far as it was read: TGTGCCAGCAACAGGTATGAACAGTAC. As protein: CASNRYEQY. The complete CDR3 sequence is CASNRYEQYF.

This clone was observed a handful of times. Mouse gene names apply. The read terminates 1 residue before the CDR3 end, so the remaining end is supplied by the germline J gene. The J gene is TRBJ1-1, the V gene TRBV20, with D perhaps matching TRBD1 (5 bases). This CDR3 contains 13 residues. The ends were cut back, 2 bases at V and 0 bases at J, with 7 bases in the middle. Germline CDR1 is GFQATS and CDR2 is STVNSAI. CDR3 DNA, as far as it was read: TGTGGTGCTAGGAGGACATCAAACACAGAAGTCTTC. Amino acid sequence: CGARRTSNTEVF. The entire CDR3 protein reads CGARRTSNTEVFF.

A note on this clone: The genes are named according to mouse. Read coverage stops 1 residue before the CDR3 terminus; the germline J gene supplies the remainder. This chain uses TRBV13-2 with TRBJ1-3, with a weak D call TRBD1 (5 bases). From germline, CDR1 is NNHNN and CDR2 SYGAGS (reference sequence). CDR3 length: 13 residues. The V gene lost 5 bases and the J gene lost 0 bases, with 6 bases spanning the gap. The DNA read from the CDR3 is TGTGCCAGCGGGGACAATTCTGGAAATACGCTCTAT. It is translated as CASGDNSGNTLY. In full, the CDR3 reads CASGDNSGNTLYF.

This clone has just one count. Gene and germline names: mouse. The read terminates 1 residue ahead of where the CDR3 ends, so the germline J gene completes it. V is TRBV13-1 and J is TRBJ2-7, with 10 positions matching TRBD2. V trimming: 3 bases; J trimming: 4 bases; junction bases outside the gene matches: 4. The CDR3 is 14 amino acids. Germline V gene sequence: CDR1 NSHNY, CDR2 SYGAGN. The CDR3 loop reads CASSVRDWGYEQYF. The CDR3 bases that were read are TGTGCCAGCAGTGTCCGGGACTGGGGATATGAACAGTAC.